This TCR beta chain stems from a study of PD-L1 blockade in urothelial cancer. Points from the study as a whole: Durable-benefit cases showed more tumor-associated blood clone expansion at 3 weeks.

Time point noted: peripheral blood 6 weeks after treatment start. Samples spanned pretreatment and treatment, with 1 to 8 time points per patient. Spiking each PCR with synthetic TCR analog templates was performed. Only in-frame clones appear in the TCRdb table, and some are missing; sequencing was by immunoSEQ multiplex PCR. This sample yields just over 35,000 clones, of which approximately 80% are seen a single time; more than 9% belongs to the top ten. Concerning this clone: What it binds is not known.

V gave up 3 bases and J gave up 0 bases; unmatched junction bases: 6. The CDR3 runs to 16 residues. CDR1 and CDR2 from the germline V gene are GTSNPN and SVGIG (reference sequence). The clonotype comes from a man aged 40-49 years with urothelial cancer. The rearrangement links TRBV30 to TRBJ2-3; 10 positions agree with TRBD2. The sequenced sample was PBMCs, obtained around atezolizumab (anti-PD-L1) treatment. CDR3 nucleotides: TGTGCCTGGAGAAGCGGGAGGGTCAAAAGCACAGATACGCAGTATTTT. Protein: CAWRSGRVKSTDTQYF.